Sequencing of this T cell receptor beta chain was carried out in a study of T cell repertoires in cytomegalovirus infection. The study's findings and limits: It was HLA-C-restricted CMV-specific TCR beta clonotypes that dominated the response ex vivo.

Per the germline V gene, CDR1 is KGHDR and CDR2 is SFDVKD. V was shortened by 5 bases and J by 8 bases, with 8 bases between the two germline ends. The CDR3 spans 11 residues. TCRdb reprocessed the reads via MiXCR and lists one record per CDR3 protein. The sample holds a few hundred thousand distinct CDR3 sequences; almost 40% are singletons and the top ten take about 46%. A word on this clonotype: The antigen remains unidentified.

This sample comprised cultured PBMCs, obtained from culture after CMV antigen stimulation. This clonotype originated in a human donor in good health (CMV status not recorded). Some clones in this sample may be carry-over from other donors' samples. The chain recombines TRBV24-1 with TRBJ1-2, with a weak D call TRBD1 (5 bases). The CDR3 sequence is CATSGDEGYTF. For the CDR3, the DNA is TGTGCCACCAGTGGGGACGAGGGCTACACCTTC.